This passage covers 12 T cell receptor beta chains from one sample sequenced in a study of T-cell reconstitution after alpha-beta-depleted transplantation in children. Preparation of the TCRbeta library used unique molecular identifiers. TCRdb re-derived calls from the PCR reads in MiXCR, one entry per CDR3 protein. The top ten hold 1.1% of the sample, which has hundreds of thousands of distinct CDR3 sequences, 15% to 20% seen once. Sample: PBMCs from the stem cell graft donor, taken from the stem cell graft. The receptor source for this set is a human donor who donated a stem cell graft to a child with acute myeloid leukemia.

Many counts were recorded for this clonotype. The CDR3 sequence is CSASGTEAYSNQPQHF. The CDR3 DNA reads TGCAGTGCTAGCGGGACAGAAGCTTATAGCAATCAGCCCCAGCATTTT. The rearrangement uses TRBV20-1 and TRBJ1-5; 7 nucleotides line up with TRBD1. The CDR3 totals 16 residues. V gave up 3 bases and J gave up 0 bases; unmatched junction bases: 8. Germline assignment: CDR1 DFQATT and CDR2 SNEGSKA (reference sequence).

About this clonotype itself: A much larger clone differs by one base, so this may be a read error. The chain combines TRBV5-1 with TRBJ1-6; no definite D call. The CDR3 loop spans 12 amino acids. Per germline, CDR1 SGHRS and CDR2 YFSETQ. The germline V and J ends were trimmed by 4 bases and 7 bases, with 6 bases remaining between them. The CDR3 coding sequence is TGCGCCAGCAGCATAGGGAATTCACCCCTCCACTTT. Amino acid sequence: CASSIGNSPLHF.

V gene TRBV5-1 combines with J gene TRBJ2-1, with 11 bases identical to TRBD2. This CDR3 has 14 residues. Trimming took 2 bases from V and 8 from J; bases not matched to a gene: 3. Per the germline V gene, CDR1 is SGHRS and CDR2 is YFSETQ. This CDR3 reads CASSFGSGGDEQFF. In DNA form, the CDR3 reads TGCGCCAGCAGCTTCGGTAGCGGGGGGGATGAGCAGTTCTTC.

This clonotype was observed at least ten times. This chain's CDR3 is CATSFRSSAGELFF. CDR3 in DNA: TGCGCCACCTCCTTCCGGAGTTCCGCCGGGGAGCTGTTTTTT. V usage is TRBV4-3 and J usage is TRBJ2-2; no firm D call. The CDR3 runs 14 residues. Germline V gives CDR1 LGHNA, CDR2 YSLEER. Trimming cost V 10 bases and J 6 bases, with 18 bases left between them.

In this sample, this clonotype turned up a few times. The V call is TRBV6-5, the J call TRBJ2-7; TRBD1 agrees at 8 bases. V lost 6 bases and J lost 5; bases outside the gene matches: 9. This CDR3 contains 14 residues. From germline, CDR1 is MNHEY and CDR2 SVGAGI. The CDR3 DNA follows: TGTGCCAGCAGCGTCCCAGGGGGCCGACACGAGCAGTACTTC. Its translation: CASSVPGGRHEQYF.

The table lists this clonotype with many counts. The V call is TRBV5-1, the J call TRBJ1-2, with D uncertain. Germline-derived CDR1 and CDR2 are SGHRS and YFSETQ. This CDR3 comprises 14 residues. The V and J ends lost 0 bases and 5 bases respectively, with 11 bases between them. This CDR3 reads CASSLGAGLYGYTF. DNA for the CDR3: TGCGCCAGCAGCTTGGGGGCGGGTCTATATGGCTACACCTTC.

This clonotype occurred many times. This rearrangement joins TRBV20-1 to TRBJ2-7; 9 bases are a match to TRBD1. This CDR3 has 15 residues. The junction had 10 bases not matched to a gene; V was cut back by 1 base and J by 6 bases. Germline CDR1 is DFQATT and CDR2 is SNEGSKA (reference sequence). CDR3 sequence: CSARVPGQGASEQYF. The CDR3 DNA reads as TGCAGTGCTAGAGTTCCGGGACAGGGAGCCTCCGAGCAGTACTTC.

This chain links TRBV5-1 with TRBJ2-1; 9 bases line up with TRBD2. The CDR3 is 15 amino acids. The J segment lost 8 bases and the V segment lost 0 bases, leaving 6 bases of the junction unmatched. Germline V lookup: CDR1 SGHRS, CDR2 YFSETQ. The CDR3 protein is CASSLGLAGPDEQFF. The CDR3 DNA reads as TGCGCCAGCAGCTTGGGTCTAGCGGGGCCTGATGAGCAGTTCTTC.

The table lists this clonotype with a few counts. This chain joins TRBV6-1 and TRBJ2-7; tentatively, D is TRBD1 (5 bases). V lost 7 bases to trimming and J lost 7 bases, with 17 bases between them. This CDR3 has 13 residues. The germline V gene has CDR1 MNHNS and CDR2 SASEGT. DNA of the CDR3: TGTGCCAGCAAACCAACAGGACGCCTAGAGCAGTACGTC. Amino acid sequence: CASKPTGRLEQYV.

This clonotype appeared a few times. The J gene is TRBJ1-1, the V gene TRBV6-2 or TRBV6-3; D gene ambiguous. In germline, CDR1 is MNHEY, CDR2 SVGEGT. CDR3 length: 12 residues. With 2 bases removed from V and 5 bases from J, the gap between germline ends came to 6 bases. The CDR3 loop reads CASSYMDTEAFF. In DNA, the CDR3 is TGTGCCAGCAGTTACATGGATACTGAAGCTTTCTTT.

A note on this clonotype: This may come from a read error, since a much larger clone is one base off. The CDR3 DNA is TGTGCCATCAGCCCGGGACCCCAGGCCTACGACCAGTACTTC. Its protein product is CAISPGPQAYDQYF. The chain employs TRBV10-3 and TRBJ2-7; the D call may be TRBD1 or TRBD2 (5 bases each). Germline V lookup: CDR1 ENHRY, CDR2 SYGVKD. CDR3 length: 14 residues.

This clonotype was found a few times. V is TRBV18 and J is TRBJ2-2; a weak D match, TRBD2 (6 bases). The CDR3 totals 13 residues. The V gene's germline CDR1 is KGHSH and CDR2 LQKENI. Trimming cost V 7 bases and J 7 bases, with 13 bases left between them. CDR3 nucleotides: TGTGCCAGCTTCCGGGAGATGATCGGGGAGCTGTTTTTT. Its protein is CASFREMIGELFF.